Each of the 24 T cell receptor beta chains below was sequenced from the same sample in a study of Ad26.COV2.S vaccination and SARS-CoV-2 variants. Treatment of the sample: approximately 18 received Ad26.COV2.S at low or high dose, single or two shots; several received placebo; per-sample allocation not given. Following the first vaccine or placebo injection, samples were taken on day 63. Generated by immunoSEQ multiplex PCR, the TCRdb table keeps only in-frame clones and is missing some. In the table there are 350,000 to 450,000 clones, around 90% of which are singletons. The sequencing used peripheral blood, collected in a trial of Ad26.COV2.S vaccine versus placebo. The receptor source for this set is a person between 18 and 65 years old who received the Ad26.COV2.S COVID-19 vaccine or a placebo.

The genes are TRBV4-1 and TRBJ2-7, with unresolved D. The germline gives CDR1 MGHRA, CDR2 YSYEKL. Trimming removed 0 bases from V and 0 bases from J, with 6 bases in between. CDR3 length equals 14 residues. In nucleotides, the CDR3 is TGCGCCAGCAGCCAAGACGCGAGCTCCTACGAGCAGTACTTC. This sequence encodes CASSQDASSYEQYF.

V gene TRBV6-1 combines with J gene TRBJ2-1; D remains ambiguous. The CDR3 runs 11 residues. Trimming stripped 1 base from V and 10 bases from J, with 5 bases between. Looked up from germline, CDR1 is MNHNS and CDR2 is SASEGT. The CDR3 sequence: CASSEGGEQFF. As DNA, the CDR3 is TGTGCCAGCAGTGAAGGGGGAGAGCAGTTCTTC.

The rearrangement joins TRBV18 to TRBJ2-7; D remains unclear. The length of the CDR3 is 13 residues. Germline V gene sequence: CDR1 KGHSH, CDR2 LQKENI. Trimming removed 3 bases from V and 6 bases from J, with 12 bases in between. The CDR3 region is CASSPSRKVEQYF. CDR3 bases: TGTGCCAGCTCACCGAGCAGGAAGGTCGAGCAGTACTTC. Filled out from reference TRBV18 and TRBJ2-7, the complete variable domain reads NAGVMQNPRHLVRRRGQEARLRCSPMKGHSHVYWYRQLPEEGLKFMVYLQKENIIDESGMPKERFSAEFPKEGPSILRIQQVVRGDSAAYFCASSPSRKVEQYFGPGTRLTVT.

The rearrangement joins TRBV5-4 to TRBJ2-6; 9 positions match TRBD1. From germline, CDR1 is SGHNT and CDR2 YYREEE (reference sequence). The CDR3 has 15 residues. The trim removed 4 bases at V and 9 bases at J, leaving 8 bases unmatched. DNA for the CDR3: TGTGCCAGCAGCACACCGGGACAGGGAGTCAACGTCCTGACTTTC. Translating gives CASSTPGQGVNVLTF.

CDR3 residues: CASSKDLNTEAFF. CDR3 bases: TGCGCCAGCAGCAAGGACCTGAACACTGAAGCTTTCTTT. The chain is built from TRBV5-1 and TRBJ1-1, with D hard to call. Germline V lookup: CDR1 SGHRS, CDR2 YFSETQ. The CDR3 totals 13 residues. The V end lost 4 bases, the J end lost 0 bases, and 7 bases lay between the germline ends.

V is TRBV7-2 and J is TRBJ2-5, with D hard to call. The CDR3 consists of 15 residues. Germline V CDR1 and CDR2: SGHTA, FQGNSA. Trimming removed 5 bases at V and 1 base at J, with 14 bases between. CDR3 nucleotide sequence: TGTGCCAGCAGCCCTGCATCGGCTTTCCAAGAGACCCAGTACTTC. It specifies CASSPASAFQETQYF.

This rearrangement joins TRBV12-3 or TRBV12-4 to TRBJ1-2; D might be TRBD1 (5 bases). V was pared by 4 bases and J by 8 bases, with 14 bases between. The CDR3 length is 13 residues. CDR3 loop: CASSSAGGVGYTF. In DNA form, the CDR3 reads TGTGCCAGCAGTTCGGCCGGGGGAGTGGGCTACACCTTC.

Comments on this clone: The junction departs from the called germline gene at one end, perhaps through a read error. V is TRBV20-1 and J is TRBJ1-2; 8 bases match TRBD1. The CDR3 runs 11 residues. Per the germline V gene, CDR1 is DFQATT and CDR2 is SNEGSKA (reference sequence). The CDR3 DNA reads as TGCAGTGCTACCGTGGGACAGGTTTACGGTTTC. This gives the protein CSATVGQVYGF.

In the case of this clone: The sample has other DNA sequences that encode this CDR3 too. This chain links TRBV7-8 with TRBJ1-5; D is unclear. V lost 0 bases, J lost 5 bases, and 8 bases lay in between. Per germline, CDR1 SGHVS and CDR2 FQNEAQ. The CDR3 loop spans 14 amino acids. The CDR3 DNA follows: TGTGCCAGCAGCTTAGCGGGAAACTATCAGCCCCAGCATTTT. Translated, it gives CASSLAGNYQPQHF. Combining the CDR3 with reference TRBV7-8 and TRBJ1-5 gives the whole variable domain GAGVSQSPRYKVAKRGQDVALRCDPISGHVSLFWYQQALGQGPEFLTYFQNEAQLDKSGLPSDRFFAERPEGSVSTLKIQRTQQEDSAVYLCASSLAGNYQPQHFGDGTRLSIL.

The CDR3 here is CSVVVRGFGTEAFF. DNA for the CDR3: TGCAGCGTTGTTGTAAGGGGCTTTGGCACTGAAGCTTTCTTT. The chain recombines TRBV29-1 with TRBJ1-1, with a tentative D call TRBD1 (5 bases). This CDR3 has 14 residues. V shed 4 bases and J shed 4 bases, with 16 bases lying between them. Germline V CDR1 and CDR2: SQVTM, ANQGSEA.

This clone is a singleton in its sample. J is TRBJ2-1 and V is TRBV30; unclear D gene. The CDR3 is made up of 11 amino acids. The germline CDR1 and CDR2 sequences are GTSNPN and SVGIG (reference sequence). Trimming shortened V by 3 bases and J by 10 bases, and 10 bases separated the two germline ends. The CDR3 is CAWRISGEQFF. CDR3 bases: TGTGCCTGGAGAATTTCAGGAGAGCAGTTCTTC.

This chain uses TRBV20-1 with TRBJ2-7; D uncertain. Germline CDR1 is DFQATT and CDR2 is SNEGSKA (reference sequence). This CDR3 contains 13 residues. V dropped 3 bases and J dropped 6 bases, with 15 bases sitting between them. CDR3 bases: TGCAGTGCTAGTCAGGCGGATCCGTCCGAGCAGTACTTC. Protein: CSASQADPSEQYF.

This chain links TRBV4-3 with TRBJ1-1; no clear D. This CDR3 spans 13 amino acids. The germline CDR1 and CDR2 sequences are LGHNA and YSLEER. V was cut by 1 base and J by 1 base, with 4 bases left in between. For the CDR3, the DNA is TGCGCCAGCAGCCAAGGTGAGAACACTGAAGCTTTCTTT. Translating gives CASSQGENTEAFF.

The chain recombines TRBV9 with TRBJ2-7; TRBD2 is a possible D gene (6 bases). This CDR3 region has 11 residues. Germline V gives CDR1 SGDLS, CDR2 YYNGEE. The V gene lost 7 bases and the J gene lost 5 bases, with 10 bases spanning the gap. The CDR3 protein is CASSEGNEQYF. The CDR3, as DNA: TGTGCCAGCTCGGAGGGCAACGAGCAGTACTTC.

V usage is TRBV2 and J usage is TRBJ1-2, with D uncertain. This CDR3 comprises 10 residues. The V gene lost 7 bases and the J gene lost 8 bases, with 8 bases spanning the gap. Germline V gives CDR1 SNHLY, CDR2 FYNNEI. The CDR3 is CASMGEGYTF. In nucleotides, the CDR3 is TGTGCCAGCATGGGCGAGGGCTACACCTTC.

Regarding this clone: Different DNA sequences within this sample yield the same CDR3. The rearrangement uses TRBV29-1 and TRBJ1-1; D is unresolved. Trimming took 3 bases from V and 0 from J, leaving 8 bases between them. The length of the CDR3 is 13 residues. In germline, CDR1 is SQVTM, CDR2 ANQGSEA. The CDR3 protein is CSVEGRLNTEAFF. CDR3 bases: TGCAGCGTTGAGGGCAGGTTGAACACTGAAGCTTTCTTT.

This rearrangement joins TRBV2 to TRBJ1-5; 10 bases map to TRBD1. The V segment lost 3 bases and the J segment 6 bases; nucleotides outside the gene matches: 2. CDR1 and CDR2 from the germline V gene are SNHLY and FYNNEI. The CDR3 is 14 residues long. DNA of the CDR3: TGTGCCAGCAGTGAGGACAGGGGGTGTCAGCCCCAGCATTTT. Its protein product is CASSEDRGCQPQHF.

This clone appeared once. V and J are TRBV6-2 or TRBV6-3 and TRBJ2-3; D is ambiguous. The CDR3 sequence is 12 residues long. Deletions cut 6 bases from V and 4 bases from J, with 8 bases between. The V gene's germline CDR1 is MNHEY and CDR2 SVGEGT. The CDR3 DNA reads as TGTGCCAGCAGCGTGCTCTCAGATACGCAGTATTTT. This gives the protein CASSVLSDTQYF.

The gene calls are TRBV5-1 and TRBJ1-1; D is unresolved. Trimming cost V 2 bases and J 0 bases, with 8 bases left between them. The CDR3 is made up of 14 amino acids. The germline V gene has CDR1 SGHRS and CDR2 YFSETQ. The CDR3 is CASSFALMNTEAFF. The CDR3, as DNA: TGCGCCAGCAGCTTCGCCCTCATGAACACTGAAGCTTTCTTT.

This chain joins TRBV5-1 and TRBJ2-4; 7 bases align to TRBD1. The V segment lost 0 bases and the J segment 0 bases; nucleotides outside the gene matches: 9. CDR1 and CDR2 (germline): SGHRS, YFSETQ. The CDR3 is 18 amino acids. CDR3 loop: CASSLDPTGLGAKNIQYF. As DNA, the CDR3 is TGCGCCAGCAGCTTGGACCCGACAGGGTTGGGAGCCAAAAACATTCAGTACTTC.

This clone appeared a few times. Written as DNA, the CDR3 is TGTGCCAGTAGTATACCCGGACACTTACAAGAGACCCAGTACTTC. This codes for CASSIPGHLQETQYF. The chain links TRBV19 to TRBJ2-5; D is possibly TRBD1 (5 bases). The CDR3 loop spans 15 amino acids. The ends were cut back, 2 bases at V and 2 bases at J, with 12 bases in the middle. Germline V gene lookup returns CDR1 LNHDA and CDR2 SQIVND (reference sequence).

This rearrangement joins TRBV5-1 to TRBJ2-5; TRBD2 matches at 13 bases. This CDR3 is built from 15 residues. Germline CDR1 is SGHRS and CDR2 is YFSETQ. V trimming: 4 bases; J trimming: 2 bases; junction bases outside the gene matches: 2. CDR3 residues: CASSQGLAGQETQYF. The DNA for the CDR3 is TGCGCCAGCAGCCAGGGACTAGCGGGGCAAGAGACCCAGTACTTC.

The V gene is TRBV19, the J gene TRBJ2-7, with a tentative D call TRBD2 (6 bases). V lost 4 bases, J lost 5 bases, and 18 bases lay in between. This CDR3 has 15 amino acids. Per germline, CDR1 LNHDA and CDR2 SQIVND (reference sequence). The CDR3 protein is CASSTPGLWTDEQYF. The CDR3 region has the DNA TGTGCCAGTAGTACACCGGGACTGTGGACTGACGAGCAGTACTTC. Full variable domain (rest looked up from reference TRBV19 and TRBJ2-7): DGGITQSPKYLFRKEGQNVTLSCEQNLNHDAMYWYRQDPGQGLRLIYYSQIVNDFQKGDIAEGYSVSREKKESFPLTVTSAQKNPTAFYLCASSTPGLWTDEQYFGPGTRLTVT.

The V gene is TRBV6-6, the J gene TRBJ2-7; no reliable D call. The CDR3 runs to 12 residues. Germline lookup yields CDR1 MNHNY and CDR2 SVGAGI (reference sequence). The V gene lost 2 bases and the J gene lost 6 bases, with 8 bases spanning the gap. CDR3 nucleotide sequence: TGTGCCAGCAGTTACACGGCAGGCGAGCAGTACTTC. It encodes CASSYTAGEQYF.